What follows describes a single TCR beta chain. What it binds is unknown. This sample is part of a study of molecular identifiers for immune sequencing clone quantification. Study-wide results and caveats: Clones above 20 RNA copies held over 98% of effector molecules, under 1% in naive cells.

The germline V gene encodes CDR1 MNHEY and CDR2 SVGEGT. The CDR3 totals 16 residues. The V end lost 7 bases, the J end lost 0 bases, and 16 bases lay between the germline ends. With listed TCR primers and previously described methods, bulk TCR libraries were prepared. TCRdb fed the PCR reads into MiXCR, producing one record per CDR3 protein. In the table there are approximately 90,000 distinct CDR3 sequences, around 23% of which are singletons. Every naive CD8 library was made from between roughly 17,000 and 1,100,000 sorted cells with 10%, 30% or 50% RNA. The sample taken for sequencing was naive CD8+ T cells from blood, with Jurkat cell RNA spiked in. Regarding subset: FACS-sorted CD8+CD4-CCR7+CD45RA+ naive T cells. This chain uses TRBV6-2 or TRBV6-3 with TRBJ1-5; TRBD1 is a possible D gene (6 bases). The clonotype comes from a human donor in good health. Some libraries in this study had Jurkat cell RNA spiked in. CDR3 coding DNA: TGTGCCAGCACTTCCCGGGACAATTATAGCAATCAGCCCCAGCATTTT. As protein: CASTSRDNYSNQPQHF.